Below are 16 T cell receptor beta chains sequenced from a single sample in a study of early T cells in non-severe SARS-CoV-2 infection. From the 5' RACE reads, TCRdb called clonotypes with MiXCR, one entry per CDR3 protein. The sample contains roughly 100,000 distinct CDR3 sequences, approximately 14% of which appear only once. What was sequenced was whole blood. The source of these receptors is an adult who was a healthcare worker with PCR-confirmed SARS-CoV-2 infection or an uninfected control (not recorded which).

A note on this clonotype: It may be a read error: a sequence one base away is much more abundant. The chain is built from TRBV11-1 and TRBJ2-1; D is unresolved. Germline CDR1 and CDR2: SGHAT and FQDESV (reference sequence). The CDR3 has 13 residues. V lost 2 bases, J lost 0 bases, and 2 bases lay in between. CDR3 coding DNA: TGTGCCAGCAGCTTAACCTCCTACAATGAGCAGTTCTTC. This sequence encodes CASSLTSYNEQFF.

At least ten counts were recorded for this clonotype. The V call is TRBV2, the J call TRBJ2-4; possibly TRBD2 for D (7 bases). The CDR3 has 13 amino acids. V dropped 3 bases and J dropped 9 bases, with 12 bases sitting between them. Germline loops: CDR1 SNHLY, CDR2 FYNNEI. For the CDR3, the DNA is TGTGCCAGCAGTGAGACTAGCAGGGGCATTCAGTACTTC. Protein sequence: CASSETSRGIQYF.

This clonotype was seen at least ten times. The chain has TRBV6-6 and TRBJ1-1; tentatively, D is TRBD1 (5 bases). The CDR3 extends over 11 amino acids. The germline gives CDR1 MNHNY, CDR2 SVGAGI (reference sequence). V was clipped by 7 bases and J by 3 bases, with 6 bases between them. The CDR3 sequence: CASTGDTEAFF. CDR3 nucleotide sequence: TGTGCCAGCACGGGGGACACTGAAGCTTTCTTT.

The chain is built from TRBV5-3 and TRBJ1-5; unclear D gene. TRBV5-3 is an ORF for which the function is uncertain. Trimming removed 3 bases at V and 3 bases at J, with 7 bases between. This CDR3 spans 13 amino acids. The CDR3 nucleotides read TGTGCCAGAAGCTCTAAAACCAATCAGCCCCAGCATTTT. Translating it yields CARSSKTNQPQHF.

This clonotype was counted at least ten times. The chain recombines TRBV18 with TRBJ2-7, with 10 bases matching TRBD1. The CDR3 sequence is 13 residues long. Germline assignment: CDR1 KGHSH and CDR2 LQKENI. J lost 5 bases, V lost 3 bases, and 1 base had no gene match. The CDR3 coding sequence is TGTGCCAGCTCACCGGGACAGGGGAACGAGCAGTACTTC. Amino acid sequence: CASSPGQGNEQYF.

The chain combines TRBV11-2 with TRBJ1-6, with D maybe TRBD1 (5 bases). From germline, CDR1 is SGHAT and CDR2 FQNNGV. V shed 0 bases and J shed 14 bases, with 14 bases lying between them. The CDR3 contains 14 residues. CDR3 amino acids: CASSLEPTVNALHF. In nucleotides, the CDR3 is TGTGCCAGCAGCTTAGAGCCGACAGTAAATGCCCTCCACTTT.

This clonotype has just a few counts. CDR3 amino acids: CSASPGGQMNTEAFF. CDR3 coding DNA: TGCAGTGCTAGCCCCGGGGGACAAATGAACACTGAAGCTTTCTTT. The J gene is TRBJ1-1, the V gene TRBV20-1; perhaps TRBD1 as D (6 bases). The CDR3 length is 15 residues. V shed 3 bases and J shed 0 bases, with 14 bases lying between them. Germline V CDR1 and CDR2: DFQATT, SNEGSKA (reference sequence).

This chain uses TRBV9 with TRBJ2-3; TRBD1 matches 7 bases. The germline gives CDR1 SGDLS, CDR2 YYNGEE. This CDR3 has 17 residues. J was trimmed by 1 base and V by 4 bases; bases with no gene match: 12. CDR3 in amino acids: CASSPRAGGMGTDTQYF. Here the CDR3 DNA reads TGTGCCAGCAGCCCCCGGGCAGGGGGTATGGGCACAGATACGCAGTATTTT.

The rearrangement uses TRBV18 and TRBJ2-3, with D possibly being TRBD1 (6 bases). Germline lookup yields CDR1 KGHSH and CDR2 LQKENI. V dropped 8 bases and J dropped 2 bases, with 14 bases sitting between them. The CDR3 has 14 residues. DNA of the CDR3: TGTGCCAGCCAGAGAGGACAGACCACAGATACGCAGTATTTT. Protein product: CASQRGQTTDTQYF.

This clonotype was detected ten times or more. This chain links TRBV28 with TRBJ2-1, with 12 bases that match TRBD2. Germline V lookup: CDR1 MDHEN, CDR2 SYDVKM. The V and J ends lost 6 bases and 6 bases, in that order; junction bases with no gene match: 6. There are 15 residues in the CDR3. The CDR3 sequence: CASSRTSGTLNEQFF. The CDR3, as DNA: TGTGCCAGCAGCCGGACTAGCGGGACCCTCAATGAGCAGTTCTTC.

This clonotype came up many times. This CDR3 is CATSPIPYGYTF. The DNA for the CDR3 is TGTGCCACCAGTCCCATTCCCTATGGCTACACCTTC. The chain combines TRBV24-1 with TRBJ1-2, with D unclear. The V gene's germline CDR1 is KGHDR and CDR2 SFDVKD. V was shortened by 6 bases and J by 4 bases, with 8 bases between the two germline ends. There are 12 residues in the CDR3.

The CDR3 sequence: CASSLLAGATSYEQYF. CDR3 in DNA: TGTGCCAGCAGCTTACTAGCGGGAGCCACCTCCTACGAGCAGTACTTC. V and J are TRBV28 and TRBJ2-7; 11 bases line up with TRBD2. The length of the CDR3 is 16 residues. The germline gives CDR1 MDHEN, CDR2 SYDVKM. V lost 6 bases and J lost 0; bases outside the gene matches: 7.

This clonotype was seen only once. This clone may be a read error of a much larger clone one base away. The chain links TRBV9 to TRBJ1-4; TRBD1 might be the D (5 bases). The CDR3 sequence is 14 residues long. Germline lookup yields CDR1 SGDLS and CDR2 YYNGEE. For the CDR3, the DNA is TGTGCCGGCAGCGTAGGGGCGGGGGATGAAAAACTGTTTTTT. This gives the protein CAGSVGAGDEKLFF.

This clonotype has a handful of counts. This CDR3 reads CASRPGTGSRPQHF. The CDR3 DNA follows: TGTGCCAGCAGACCAGGGACAGGCTCAAGGCCCCAGCATTTT. V and J are TRBV6-6 and TRBJ1-5; 8 bases are shared with TRBD1. This CDR3 comprises 14 residues. Germline V gives CDR1 MNHNY, CDR2 SVGAGI (reference sequence). V was pared by 6 bases and J by 9 bases, with 10 bases of the junction left unmatched.

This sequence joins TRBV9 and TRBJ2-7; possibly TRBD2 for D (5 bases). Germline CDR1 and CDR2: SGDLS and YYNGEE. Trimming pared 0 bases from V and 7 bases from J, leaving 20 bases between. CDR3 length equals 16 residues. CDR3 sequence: CASSVGVALGSGEQYF. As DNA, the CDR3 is TGTGCCAGCAGCGTAGGGGTAGCGCTGGGGTCTGGGGAGCAGTACTTC. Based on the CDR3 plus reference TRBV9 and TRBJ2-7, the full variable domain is DSGVTQTPKHLITATGQRVTLRCSPRSGDLSVYWYQQSLDQGLQFLIQYYNGEERAKGNILERFSAQQFPDLHSELNLSSLELGDSALYFCASSVGVALGSGEQYFGPGTRLTVT.

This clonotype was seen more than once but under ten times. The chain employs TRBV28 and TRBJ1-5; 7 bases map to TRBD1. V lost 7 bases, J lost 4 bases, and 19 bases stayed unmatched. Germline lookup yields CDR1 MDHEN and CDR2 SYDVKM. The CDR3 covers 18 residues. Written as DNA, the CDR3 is TGTGCCAGCACCAAAATACCGGACAGGAGGTTTGCGAATCAGCCCCAGCATTTT. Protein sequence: CASTKIPDRRFANQPQHF.